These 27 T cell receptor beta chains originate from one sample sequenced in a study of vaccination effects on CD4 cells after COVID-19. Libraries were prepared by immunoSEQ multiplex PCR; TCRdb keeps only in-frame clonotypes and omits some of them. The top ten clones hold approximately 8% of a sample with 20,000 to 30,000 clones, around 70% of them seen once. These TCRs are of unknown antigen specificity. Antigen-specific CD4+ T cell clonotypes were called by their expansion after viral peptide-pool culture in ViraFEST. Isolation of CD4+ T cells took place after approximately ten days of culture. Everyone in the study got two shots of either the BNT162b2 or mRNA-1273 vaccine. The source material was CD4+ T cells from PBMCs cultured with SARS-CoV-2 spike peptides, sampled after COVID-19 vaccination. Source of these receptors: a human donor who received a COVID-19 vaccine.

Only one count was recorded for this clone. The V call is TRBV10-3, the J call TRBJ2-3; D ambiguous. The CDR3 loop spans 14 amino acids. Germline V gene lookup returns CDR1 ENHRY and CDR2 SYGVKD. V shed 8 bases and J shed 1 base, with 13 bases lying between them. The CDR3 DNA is TGTGCCATCCGCTCCAGCGTCGGCACAGATACGCAGTATTTT. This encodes CAIRSSVGTDTQYF.

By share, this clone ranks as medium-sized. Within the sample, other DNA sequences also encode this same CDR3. CDR3 DNA sequence: TGTGCCAGCAGCTTAGCAGCTAGCGGGAGTAGTTACGAGCAGTACTTC. It translates to CASSLAASGSSYEQYF. V gene TRBV7-2 combines with J gene TRBJ2-7, with 10 nucleotides matching TRBD2. CDR1 and CDR2 from the germline V gene are SGHTA and FQGNSA. The junction had 6 bases not matched to a gene; V was cut back by 0 bases and J by 4 bases. This CDR3 comprises 16 residues.

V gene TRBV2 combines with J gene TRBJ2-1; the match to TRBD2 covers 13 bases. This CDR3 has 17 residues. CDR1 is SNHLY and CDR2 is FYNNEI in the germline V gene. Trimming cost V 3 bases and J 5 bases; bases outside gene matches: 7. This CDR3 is CASSEYTGTSGNNEQFF. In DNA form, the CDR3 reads TGTGCCAGCAGTGAGTACACCGGGACTAGCGGGAACAATGAGCAGTTCTTC.

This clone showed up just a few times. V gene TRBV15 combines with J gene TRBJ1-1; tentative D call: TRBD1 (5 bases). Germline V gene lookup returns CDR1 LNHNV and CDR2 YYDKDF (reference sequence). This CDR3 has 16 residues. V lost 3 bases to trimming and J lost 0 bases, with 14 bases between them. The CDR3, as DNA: TGTGCCACCAGCAGTCCTCAGGGAATGATGAACACTGAAGCTTTCTTT. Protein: CATSSPQGMMNTEAFF.

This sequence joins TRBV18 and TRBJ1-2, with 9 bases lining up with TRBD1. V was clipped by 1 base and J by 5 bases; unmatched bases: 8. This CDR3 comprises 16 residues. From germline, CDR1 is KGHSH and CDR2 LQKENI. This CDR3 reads CASSPLQGAARYGYTF. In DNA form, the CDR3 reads TGTGCCAGCTCACCACTACAGGGGGCCGCGAGATATGGCTACACCTTC.

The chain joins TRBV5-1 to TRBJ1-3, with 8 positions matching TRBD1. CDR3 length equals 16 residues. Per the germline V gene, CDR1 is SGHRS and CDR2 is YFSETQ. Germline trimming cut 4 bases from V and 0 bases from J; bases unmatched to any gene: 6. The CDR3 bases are TGCGCCAGCAGCCCCGGACAGGGCTACTCTGGAAACACCATATATTTT. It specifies CASSPGQGYSGNTIYF.

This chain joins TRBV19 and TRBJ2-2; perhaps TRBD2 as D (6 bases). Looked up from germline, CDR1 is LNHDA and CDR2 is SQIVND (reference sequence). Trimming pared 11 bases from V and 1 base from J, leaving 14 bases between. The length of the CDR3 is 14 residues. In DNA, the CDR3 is TGTGCCTCCGGCGGGGTTGGGAACACCGGGGAGCTGTTTTTT. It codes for CASGGVGNTGELFF.

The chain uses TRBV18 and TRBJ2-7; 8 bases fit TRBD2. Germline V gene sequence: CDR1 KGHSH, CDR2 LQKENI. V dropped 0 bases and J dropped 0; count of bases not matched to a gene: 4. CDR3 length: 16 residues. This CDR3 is CASSPPNSGASYEQYF. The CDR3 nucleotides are TGTGCCAGCTCACCACCTAATAGCGGGGCCTCCTACGAGCAGTACTTC.

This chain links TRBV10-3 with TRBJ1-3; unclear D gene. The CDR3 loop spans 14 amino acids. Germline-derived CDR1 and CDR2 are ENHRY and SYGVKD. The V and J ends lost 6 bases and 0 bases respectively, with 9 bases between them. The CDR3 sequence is CAIRSGSSGNTIYF. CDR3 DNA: TGTGCCATCAGGTCTGGGTCCTCTGGAAACACCATATATTTT.

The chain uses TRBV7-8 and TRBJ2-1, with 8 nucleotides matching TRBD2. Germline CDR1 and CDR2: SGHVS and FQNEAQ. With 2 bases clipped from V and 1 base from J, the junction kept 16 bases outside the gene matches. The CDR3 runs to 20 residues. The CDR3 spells CASSLFRAGVSLRSYNEQFF. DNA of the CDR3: TGTGCCAGCAGCTTATTCCGAGCGGGAGTCTCCCTTAGGTCCTACAATGAGCAGTTCTTC.

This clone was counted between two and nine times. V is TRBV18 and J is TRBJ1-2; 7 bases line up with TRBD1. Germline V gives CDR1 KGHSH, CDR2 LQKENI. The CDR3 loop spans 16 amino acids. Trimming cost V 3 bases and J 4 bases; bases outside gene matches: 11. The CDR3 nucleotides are TGTGCCAGCTCACCTCGAGACCAGGGGGGAGTCTATGGCTACACCTTC. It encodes CASSPRDQGGVYGYTF.

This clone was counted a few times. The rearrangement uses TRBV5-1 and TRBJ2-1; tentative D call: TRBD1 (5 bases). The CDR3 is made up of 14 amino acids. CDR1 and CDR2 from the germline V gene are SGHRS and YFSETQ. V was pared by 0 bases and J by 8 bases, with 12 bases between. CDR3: CASSLEGRAHEQFF. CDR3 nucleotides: TGCGCCAGCAGCTTGGAGGGCAGGGCCCATGAGCAGTTCTTC.

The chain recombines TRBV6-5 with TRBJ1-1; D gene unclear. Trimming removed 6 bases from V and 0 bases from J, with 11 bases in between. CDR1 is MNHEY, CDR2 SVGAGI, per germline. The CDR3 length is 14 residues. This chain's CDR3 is CASSSPGLNTEAFF. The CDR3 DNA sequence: TGTGCCAGCAGCTCCCCGGGGTTGAACACTGAAGCTTTCTTT.

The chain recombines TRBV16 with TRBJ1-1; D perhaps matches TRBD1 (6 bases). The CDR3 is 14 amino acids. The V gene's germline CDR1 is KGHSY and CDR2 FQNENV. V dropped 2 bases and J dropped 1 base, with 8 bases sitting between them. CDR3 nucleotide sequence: TGTGCCAGCAGCCAAGGGACATGGAACACTGAAGCTTTCTTT. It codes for CASSQGTWNTEAFF.

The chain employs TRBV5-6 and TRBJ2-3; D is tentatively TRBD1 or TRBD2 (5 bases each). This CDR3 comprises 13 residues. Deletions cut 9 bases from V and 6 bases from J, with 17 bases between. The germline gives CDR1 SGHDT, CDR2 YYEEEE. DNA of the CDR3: TGTGCCACCTCCCTTCGGGGCGGCGATACGCAGTATTTT. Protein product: CATSLRGGDTQYF.

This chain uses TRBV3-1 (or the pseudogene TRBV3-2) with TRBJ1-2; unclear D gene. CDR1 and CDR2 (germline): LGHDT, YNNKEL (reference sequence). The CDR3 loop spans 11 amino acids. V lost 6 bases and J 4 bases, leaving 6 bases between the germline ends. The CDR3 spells CASSQAYGYTF. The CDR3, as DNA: TGTGCCAGCAGTCAGGCCTATGGCTACACCTTC.

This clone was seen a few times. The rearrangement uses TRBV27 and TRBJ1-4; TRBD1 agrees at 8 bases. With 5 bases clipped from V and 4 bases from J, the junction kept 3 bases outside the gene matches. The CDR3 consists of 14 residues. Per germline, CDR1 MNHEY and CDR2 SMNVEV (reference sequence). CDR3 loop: CASSRQGSNEKLFF. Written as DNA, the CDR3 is TGTGCCAGCAGTCGACAGGGGAGTAATGAAAAACTGTTTTTT.

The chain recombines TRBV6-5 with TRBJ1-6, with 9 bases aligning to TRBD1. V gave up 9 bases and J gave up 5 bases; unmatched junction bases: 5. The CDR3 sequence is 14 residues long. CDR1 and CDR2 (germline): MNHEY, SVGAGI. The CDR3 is CASHRDRDNSPLHF. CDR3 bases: TGTGCCAGTCACCGGGACAGGGATAATTCACCCCTCCACTTT.

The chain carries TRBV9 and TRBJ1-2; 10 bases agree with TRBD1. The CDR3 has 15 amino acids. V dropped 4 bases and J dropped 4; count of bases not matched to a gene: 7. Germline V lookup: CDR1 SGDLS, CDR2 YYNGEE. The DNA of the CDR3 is TGTGCCAGCAGCCCCCGGACAGGGGGAGTCTATGGCTACACCTTC. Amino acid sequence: CASSPRTGGVYGYTF.

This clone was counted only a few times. This chain's CDR3 is CSGDRGRTEAFF. CDR3 in DNA: TGCAGCGGGGACAGGGGGCGTACTGAAGCTTTCTTT. This chain uses TRBV29-1 with TRBJ1-1; 12 bases line up with TRBD1. The V gene's germline CDR1 is SQVTM and CDR2 ANQGSEA. J was trimmed by 5 bases and V by 7 bases; bases with no gene match: 2. The CDR3 extends over 12 amino acids. The complete variable domain, with remaining parts taken from reference TRBV29-1 and TRBJ1-1, reads SAVISQKPSRDICQRGTSLTIQCQVDSQVTMMFWYRQQPGQSLTLIATANQGSEATYESGFVIDKFPISRPNLTFSTLTVSNMSPEDSSIYLCSGDRGRTEAFFGQGTRLTVV.

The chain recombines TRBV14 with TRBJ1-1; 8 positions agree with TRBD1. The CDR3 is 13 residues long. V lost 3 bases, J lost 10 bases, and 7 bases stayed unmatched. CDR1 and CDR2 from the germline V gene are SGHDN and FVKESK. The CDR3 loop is CASSHFETGAAFF. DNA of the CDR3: TGTGCCAGCAGCCATTTTGAGACAGGGGCAGCTTTCTTT.

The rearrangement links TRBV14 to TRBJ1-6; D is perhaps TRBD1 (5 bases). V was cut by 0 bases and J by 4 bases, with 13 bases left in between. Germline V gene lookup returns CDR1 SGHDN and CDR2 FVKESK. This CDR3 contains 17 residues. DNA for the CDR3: TGTGCCAGCAGCCAAGAATCTAGGTGGGGGTATAATTCACCCCTCCACTTT. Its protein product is CASSQESRWGYNSPLHF.

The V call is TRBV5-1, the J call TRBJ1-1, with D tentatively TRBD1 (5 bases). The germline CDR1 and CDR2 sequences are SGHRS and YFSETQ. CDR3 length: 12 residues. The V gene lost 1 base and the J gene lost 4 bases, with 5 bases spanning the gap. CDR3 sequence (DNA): TGCGCCAGCAGCTTGAGGGGCACTGAAGCTTTCTTT. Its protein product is CASSLRGTEAFF.

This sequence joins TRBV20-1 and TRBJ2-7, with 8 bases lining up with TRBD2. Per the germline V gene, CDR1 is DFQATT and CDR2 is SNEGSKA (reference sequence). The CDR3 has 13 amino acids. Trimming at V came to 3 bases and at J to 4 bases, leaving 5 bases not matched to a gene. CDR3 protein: CSASSGAKYEQYF. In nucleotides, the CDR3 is TGCAGTGCTAGTAGCGGGGCAAAGTACGAGCAGTACTTC.

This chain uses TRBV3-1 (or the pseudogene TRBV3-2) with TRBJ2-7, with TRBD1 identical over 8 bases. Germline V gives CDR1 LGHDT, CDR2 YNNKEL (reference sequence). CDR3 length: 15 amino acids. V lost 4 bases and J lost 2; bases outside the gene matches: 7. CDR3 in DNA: TGTGCCAGCAGCCCGTGGGACAGGAAAACCTACGAGCAGTACTTC. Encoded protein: CASSPWDRKTYEQYF.

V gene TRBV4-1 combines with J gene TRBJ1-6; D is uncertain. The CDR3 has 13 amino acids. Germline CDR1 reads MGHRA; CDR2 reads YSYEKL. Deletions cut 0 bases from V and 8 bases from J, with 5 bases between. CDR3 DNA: TGCGCCAGCAGCCAAGATGACGATTCACCCCTCCACTTT. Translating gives CASSQDDDSPLHF.

CDR3 DNA: TGCGCCAGCAGCTCGGGAACGAGCGGCACAGATACGCAGTATTTT. It specifies CASSSGTSGTDTQYF. This chain uses TRBV5-1 with TRBJ2-3, with D perhaps TRBD2 (5 bases). V shed 3 bases and J shed 1 base, with 12 bases lying between them. Germline V gene sequence: CDR1 SGHRS, CDR2 YFSETQ. The CDR3 is 15 amino acids. The full variable domain, completed using reference TRBV5-1 and TRBJ2-3, is KAGVTQTPRYLIKTRGQQVTLSCSPISGHRSVSWYQQTPGQGLQFLFEYFSETQRNKGNFPGRFSGRQFSNSRSEMNVSTLELGDSALYLCASSSGTSGTDTQYFGPGTRLTVL.